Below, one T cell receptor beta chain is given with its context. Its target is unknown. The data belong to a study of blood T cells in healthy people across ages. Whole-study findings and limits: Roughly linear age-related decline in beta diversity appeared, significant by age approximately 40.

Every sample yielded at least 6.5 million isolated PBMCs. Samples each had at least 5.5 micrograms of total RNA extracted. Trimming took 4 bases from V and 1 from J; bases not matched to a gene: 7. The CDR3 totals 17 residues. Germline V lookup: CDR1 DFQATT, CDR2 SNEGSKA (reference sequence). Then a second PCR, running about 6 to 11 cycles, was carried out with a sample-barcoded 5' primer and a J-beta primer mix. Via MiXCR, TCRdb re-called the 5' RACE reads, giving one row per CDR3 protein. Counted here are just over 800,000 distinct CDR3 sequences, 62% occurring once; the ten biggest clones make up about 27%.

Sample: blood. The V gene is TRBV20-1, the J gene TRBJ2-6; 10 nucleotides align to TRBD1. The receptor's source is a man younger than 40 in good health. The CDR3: CSATRQGAPSGANVLTF. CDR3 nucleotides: TGCAGTGCTACCAGACAGGGGGCCCCATCTGGGGCCAACGTCCTGACTTTC.